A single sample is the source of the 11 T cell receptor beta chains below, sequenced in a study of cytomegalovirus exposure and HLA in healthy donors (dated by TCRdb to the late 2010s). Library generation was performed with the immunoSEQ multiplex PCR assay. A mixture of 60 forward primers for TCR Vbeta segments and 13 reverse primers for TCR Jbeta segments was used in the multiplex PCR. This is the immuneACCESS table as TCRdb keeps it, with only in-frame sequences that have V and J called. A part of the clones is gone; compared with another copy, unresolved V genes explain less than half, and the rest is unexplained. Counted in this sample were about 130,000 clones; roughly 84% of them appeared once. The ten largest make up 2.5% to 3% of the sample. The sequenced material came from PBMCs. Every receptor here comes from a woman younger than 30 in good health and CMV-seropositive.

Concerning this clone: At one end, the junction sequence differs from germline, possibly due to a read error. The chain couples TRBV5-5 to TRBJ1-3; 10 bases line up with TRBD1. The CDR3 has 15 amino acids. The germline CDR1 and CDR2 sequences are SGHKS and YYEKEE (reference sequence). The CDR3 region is CVSSPGQGVGNTIYF. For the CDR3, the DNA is TGTGTCAGCAGCCCCGGACAGGGGGTTGGAAACACCATATATTTT.

The CDR3 spells CASSRNRGTHSTDTQYF. In nucleotides, the CDR3 is TGTGCCAGCAGCCGAAACAGGGGCACCCATAGCACAGATACGCAGTATTTT. This sequence joins TRBV7-6 and TRBJ2-3; 7 bases are a match to TRBD1. CDR1 and CDR2 (germline): SGHVS, FNYEAQ. Trimming cost V 5 bases and J 0 bases; bases outside gene matches: 11. This CDR3 spans 17 amino acids.

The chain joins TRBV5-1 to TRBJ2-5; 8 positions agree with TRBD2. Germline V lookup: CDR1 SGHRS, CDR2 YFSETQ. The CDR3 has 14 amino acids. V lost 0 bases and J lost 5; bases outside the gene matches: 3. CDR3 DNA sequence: TGCGCCAGCAGCTTGGCTCGCGGGGGGGAGACCCAGTACTTC. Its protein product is CASSLARGGETQYF.

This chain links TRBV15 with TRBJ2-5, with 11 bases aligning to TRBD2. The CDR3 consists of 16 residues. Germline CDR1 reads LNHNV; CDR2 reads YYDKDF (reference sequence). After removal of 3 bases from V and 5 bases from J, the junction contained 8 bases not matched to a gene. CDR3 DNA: TGTGCCACCAGCAGGGTTAGCGGGGGGGGGCCCGAGACCCAGTACTTC. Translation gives CATSRVSGGGPETQYF.

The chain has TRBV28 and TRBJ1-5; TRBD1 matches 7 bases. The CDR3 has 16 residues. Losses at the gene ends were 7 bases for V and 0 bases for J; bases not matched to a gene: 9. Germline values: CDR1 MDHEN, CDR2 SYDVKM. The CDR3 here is CASTPRGQLSNQPQHF. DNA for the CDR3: TGTGCCAGCACCCCTCGGGGACAGCTTAGCAATCAGCCCCAGCATTTT.

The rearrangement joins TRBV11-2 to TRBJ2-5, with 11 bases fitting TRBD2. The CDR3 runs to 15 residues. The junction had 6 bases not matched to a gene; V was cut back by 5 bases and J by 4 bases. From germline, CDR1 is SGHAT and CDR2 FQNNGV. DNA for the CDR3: TGTGCCAGCAGCGAACTAGCGGGGGTGCGAGAGACCCAGTACTTC. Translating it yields CASSELAGVRETQYF.

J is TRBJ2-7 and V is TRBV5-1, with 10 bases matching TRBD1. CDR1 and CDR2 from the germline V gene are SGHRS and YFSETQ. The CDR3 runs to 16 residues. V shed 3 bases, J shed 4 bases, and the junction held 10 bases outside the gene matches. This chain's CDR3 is CASSSTGTGASYEQYF. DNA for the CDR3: TGCGCCAGCAGCTCGACCGGGACAGGGGCATCGTACGAGCAGTACTTC.

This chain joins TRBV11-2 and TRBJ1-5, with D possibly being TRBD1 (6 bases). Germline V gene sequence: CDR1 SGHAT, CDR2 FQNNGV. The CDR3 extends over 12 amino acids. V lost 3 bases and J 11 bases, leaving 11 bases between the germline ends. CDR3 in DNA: TGTGCCAGCAGCTTGGAGGGGGGGGCCCAGCATTTT. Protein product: CASSLEGGAQHF.

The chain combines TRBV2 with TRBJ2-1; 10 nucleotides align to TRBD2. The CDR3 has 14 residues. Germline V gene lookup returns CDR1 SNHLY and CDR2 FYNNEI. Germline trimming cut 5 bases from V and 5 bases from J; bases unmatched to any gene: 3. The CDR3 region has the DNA TGTGCCAGCAGTCTCGGACTAGCGGACAATGAGCAGTTCTTC. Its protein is CASSLGLADNEQFF.

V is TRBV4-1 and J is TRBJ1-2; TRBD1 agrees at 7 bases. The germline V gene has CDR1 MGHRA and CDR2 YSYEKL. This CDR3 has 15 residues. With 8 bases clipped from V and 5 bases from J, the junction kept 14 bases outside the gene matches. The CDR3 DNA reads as TGCGCCAGCGCCTCCGGGACAGATCTGGGTTATGGCTACACCTTC. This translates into CASASGTDLGYGYTF.

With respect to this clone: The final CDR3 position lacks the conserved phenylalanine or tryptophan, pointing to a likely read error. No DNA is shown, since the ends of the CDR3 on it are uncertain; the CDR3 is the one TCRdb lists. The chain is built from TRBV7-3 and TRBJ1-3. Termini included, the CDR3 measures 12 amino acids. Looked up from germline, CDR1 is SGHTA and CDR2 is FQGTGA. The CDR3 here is CAIGLQGGHLVV.